This TCR beta chain was identified during a study of T-cell reconstitution after alpha-beta-depleted transplantation in children. Study-wide results and caveats: Alpha-beta T cells about two months after transplant reportedly derived from several hundred expanded graft clones. Recipient T cells and thymic progenitors that survived gave rise to the high TCRbeta diversity observed at day 60 in some patients. Newly generated T cells supplied most T-cell counts and diversity one year post-transplant.

TCRbeta library construction was performed incorporating unique molecular identifiers. MiXCR was run by TCRdb on the PCR reads, yielding one entry per CDR3 protein. The table includes around 580,000 distinct CDR3 sequences, 25% to 30% detected once. Germline lookup yields CDR1 PRHDT and CDR2 FYEKMQ (reference sequence). This CDR3 is built from 16 residues. With V trimmed by 5 bases and J by 3 bases, 9 bases remained unmatched. About this clonotype itself: Its antigen is as yet unknown.

The specimen comprised PBMCs, sampled before TCRalphabeta/CD19-depleted stem cell transplant. The sequence was obtained from a boy younger than two with Wiskott-Aldrich syndrome, due to receive a stem cell transplant. The chain joins TRBV13 to TRBJ2-2; TRBD1 matches 7 bases. The CDR3 reads CASSPTGQGDTGELFF. The CDR3 DNA reads TGTGCCAGCAGCCCGACAGGGCAGGGGGACACCGGGGAGCTGTTTTTT.